Reported below is one T cell receptor (beta chain). Trimming stripped 0 bases from V and 11 bases from J, with 15 bases between. CDR1 is SGHRS and CDR2 is YFSETQ in the germline V gene. The CDR3 runs to 15 residues. This sample is part of a study of CD8 T cells in Susac syndrome. Study-level background: Of the sequenced Susac syndrome patients, over 5 had active disease and under 10 were in remission. Patients with Susac syndrome were therapy-naive, taking corticosteroids, with some also receiving intravenous immunoglobulin, or taking intravenous immunoglobulin alone at the time their blood was drawn.

0.5 to 1 ug RNA was reverse transcribed with random hexamers. TCRdb fed the immunoSEQ multiplex PCR reads into MiXCR, producing one record per CDR3 protein. Here the sample spans 140,000 to 150,000 distinct CDR3 sequences, around 95% being singletons. The recently defined diagnostic criteria for definite or probable disease were met by the Susac syndrome patients. The rearrangement joins TRBV5-1 to TRBJ1-6; the D is unclear. The sample comprised CD4+ T cells from PBMCs. The clonotype comes from a human donor with Susac syndrome. Here the CDR3 DNA reads TGCGCCAGCAGCTTGGCGGGCCCTAGGGATGCACCCCTCCACTTT. This encodes CASSLAGPRDAPLHF.